These 28 T cell receptor beta chains share one sample of origin, sequenced in a study of T cell responses to AZD1222 COVID-19 vaccine. Here immunoSEQ multiplex PCR was the method, and the copy in TCRdb shows in-frame clones only, minus some. The sample records tens of thousands of clones, approximately 91% being singletons. The specimen comprised peripheral blood, sampled on day 0 of AZD1222 vaccination. The source is an adult in good health.

The V and J genes are TRBV6-6 and TRBJ1-6; D gene unclear. V was pared by 5 bases and J by 4 bases, with 15 bases between. Per the germline V gene, CDR1 is MNHNY and CDR2 is SVGAGI (reference sequence). The CDR3 has 16 residues. The CDR3: CASSPPGGIYNSPLHF. The DNA of the CDR3 is TGTGCCAGCAGTCCCCCCGGAGGGATTTATAATTCACCCCTCCACTTT.

The chain has TRBV27 and TRBJ1-2; a weak D match, TRBD1 (5 bases). Germline V lookup: CDR1 MNHEY, CDR2 SMNVEV (reference sequence). Trimming stripped 1 base from V and 4 bases from J, with 10 bases between. The CDR3 is 14 residues long. Here the CDR3 DNA reads TGTGCCAGCAGTTTATTCGTAGGGGTCTATGGCTACACCTTC. It specifies CASSLFVGVYGYTF.

This rearrangement joins TRBV7-2 to TRBJ1-1; D not certain. Germline V gives CDR1 SGHTA, CDR2 FQGNSA. The CDR3 has 14 residues. V lost 4 bases to trimming and J lost 4 bases, with 13 bases between them. The CDR3 coding sequence is TGTGCCAGCAGCTACAACCCCAGTACCACTGAAGCTTTCTTT. Translated, it gives CASSYNPSTTEAFF. Full variable domain (outside the CDR3, taken from reference TRBV7-2 and TRBJ1-1): GAGVSQSPSNKVTEKGKDVELRCDPISGHTALYWYRQSLGQGLEFLIYFQGNSAPDKSGLPSDRFSAERTGGSVSTLTIQRTQQEDSAVYLCASSYNPSTTEAFFGQGTRLTVV.

This clone was detected once. The CDR3 loop is CASPWTDQETQYF. The DNA for the CDR3 is TGTGCCAGCCCCTGGACAGACCAAGAGACCCAGTACTTC. V gene TRBV2 combines with J gene TRBJ2-5; D possibly corresponds to TRBD1 (6 bases). The CDR3 length is 13 residues. CDR1 and CDR2 (germline): SNHLY, FYNNEI. Trimming cost V 8 bases and J 0 bases, with 10 bases left between them. Drawing the rest from reference TRBV2 and TRBJ2-5, the complete variable domain is EPEVTQTPSHQVTQMGQEVILRCVPISNHLYFYWYRQILGQKVEFLVSFYNNEISEKSEIFDDQFSVERPDGSNFTLKIRSTKLEDSAMYFCASPWTDQETQYFGPGTRLLVL.

The DNA of the CDR3 is TGTGCCAGCAGCAAAGGAGGAGGGATTGAAAAACTGTTTTTT. Protein product: CASSKGGGIEKLFF. The rearrangement joins TRBV21-1 to TRBJ1-4. TRBV21-1 constitutes a pseudogene. The CDR3 has 14 residues.

The chain uses TRBV9 and TRBJ2-7; D not resolved. Deletions cut 1 base from V and 0 bases from J, with 8 bases between. From germline, CDR1 is SGDLS and CDR2 YYNGEE. This CDR3 spans 14 amino acids. DNA for the CDR3: TGTGCCAGCAGCGTAAGACCTTACTCCTACGAGCAGTACTTC. Translation gives CASSVRPYSYEQYF. The entire variable domain, with the rest obtained from reference TRBV9 and TRBJ2-7, is as follows: DSGVTQTPKHLITATGQRVTLRCSPRSGDLSVYWYQQSLDQGLQFLIQYYNGEERAKGNILERFSAQQFPDLHSELNLSSLELGDSALYFCASSVRPYSYEQYFGPGTRLTVT.

The rearrangement uses TRBV7-9 and TRBJ1-6, with TRBD1 as a possible D gene (5 bases). Germline CDR1 and CDR2: SEHNR and FQNEAQ (reference sequence). V shed 5 bases and J shed 7 bases, with 12 bases lying between them. The CDR3 spans 14 residues. The CDR3 is CASSTGRGNSPLHF. CDR3 nucleotides: TGTGCCAGCAGCACCGGACGGGGGAATTCACCCCTCCACTTT.

This sequence joins TRBV18 and TRBJ1-5; 9 bases align to TRBD1. Germline V gives CDR1 KGHSH, CDR2 LQKENI. V shed 4 bases and J 4 bases; nucleotides not matched to a gene: 5. The CDR3 is 15 residues long. CDR3 sequence reads: CASSLQGALNQPQHF. The CDR3 bases are TGTGCCAGCTCACTACAGGGGGCTCTGAATCAGCCCCAGCATTTT.

The chain has TRBV11-1 and TRBJ2-7, with 8 bases matching TRBD2. The CDR3 totals 15 residues. Germline V gene data show CDR1 as SGHAT and CDR2 as FQDESV (reference sequence). The J segment lost 7 bases and the V segment lost 1 base, leaving 9 bases of the junction unmatched. The CDR3 DNA reads TGTGCCAGCAGCTTAGTTTCGGGAGGGTCCTTGGAGCAGTACTTC. Translated, it gives CASSLVSGGSLEQYF.

J is TRBJ1-5 and V is TRBV11-3; no reliable D call. The germline CDR1 and CDR2 sequences are SGHNT and YENEEA. Trimming left V 2 bases short and J 0 bases short, with 11 bases between. This CDR3 has 16 residues. The CDR3 DNA reads as TGTGCCAGCAGCTTAAGGGCAGGCGATAGCAATCAGCCCCAGCATTTT. Amino acid sequence: CASSLRAGDSNQPQHF.

The chain couples TRBV2 to TRBJ2-3, with 8 bases identical to TRBD1. The V and J ends lost 6 bases and 3 bases, in that order; junction bases with no gene match: 11. Germline CDR1 SNHLY, CDR2 FYNNEI. The CDR3 extends over 16 amino acids. CDR3 residues: CASRGRGQGRTDTQYF. The CDR3 DNA reads as TGTGCCAGCAGGGGGCGCGGACAGGGTAGAACAGATACGCAGTATTTT.

V usage is TRBV6-5 and J usage is TRBJ1-3; 7 nucleotides agree with TRBD1. This CDR3 is 12 amino acids long. The V and J ends lost 6 bases and 4 bases, in that order; junction bases with no gene match: 0. Germline CDR1 is MNHEY and CDR2 is SVGAGI. The CDR3, as DNA: TGTGCCAGCAGGACAGGGGGAAACACCATATATTTT. Encoded protein: CASRTGGNTIYF.

The chain is built from TRBV7-2 and TRBJ1-5; D unclear. This CDR3 comprises 14 residues. Trimming removed 5 bases at V and 3 bases at J, with 11 bases between. CDR1 SGHTA and CDR2 FQGNSA come from the germline V gene. In DNA form, the CDR3 reads TGTGCCAGCAGCCCAATTTGGTCCAATCAGCCCCAGCATTTT. Protein: CASSPIWSNQPQHF. Full variable domain (outside the CDR3, taken from reference TRBV7-2 and TRBJ1-5): GAGVSQSPSNKVTEKGKDVELRCDPISGHTALYWYRQSLGQGLEFLIYFQGNSAPDKSGLPSDRFSAERTGGSVSTLTIQRTQQEDSAVYLCASSPIWSNQPQHFGDGTRLSIL.

The V and J genes are TRBV6-1 and TRBJ1-2, with D maybe TRBD1 (5 bases). Trimming shortened V by 3 bases and J by 6 bases, and 14 bases separated the two germline ends. This CDR3 spans 14 amino acids. Germline V gives CDR1 MNHNS, CDR2 SASEGT. The CDR3 DNA reads TGTGCCAGCAGTGAGCCGCGCGGGGGTGATGGCTACACCTTC. This translates into CASSEPRGGDGYTF.

The V call is TRBV7-2, the J call TRBJ1-1, with 7 positions matching TRBD1. CDR1 and CDR2 from the germline V gene are SGHTA and FQGNSA. Losses at the gene ends were 1 base for V and 11 bases for J; bases not matched to a gene: 7. CDR3 size: 13 residues. The CDR3 protein is CASSLERGLGAFF. CDR3 bases: TGTGCCAGCAGCTTAGAGAGGGGGCTCGGGGCTTTCTTT.

V is TRBV12-5 and J is TRBJ2-1, with D hard to call. This CDR3 has 12 amino acids. Trimming took 5 bases from V and 7 from J, leaving 9 bases between them. Per germline, CDR1 LGHNT and CDR2 FRNRAP. The CDR3 DNA is TGTGCTAGTGGTCGAGGAGTAAATGAGCAGTTCTTC. Protein sequence: CASGRGVNEQFF.

J is TRBJ2-1 and V is TRBV28; D is ambiguous. V lost 2 bases, J lost 6 bases, and 11 bases lay in between. The germline CDR1 and CDR2 sequences are MDHEN and SYDVKM. The CDR3 has 14 residues. DNA of the CDR3: TGTGCCAGCAGTTTACTGTCGTATAGCAATGAGCAGTTCTTC. Residues: CASSLLSYSNEQFF.

V is TRBV18 and J is TRBJ1-1; D ambiguous. From germline, CDR1 is KGHSH and CDR2 LQKENI. V dropped 2 bases and J dropped 0 bases, with 7 bases sitting between them. This CDR3 has 14 amino acids. CDR3 bases: TGTGCCAGCTCACCAGGACCCATGAACACTGAAGCTTTCTTT. Translation gives CASSPGPMNTEAFF.

V is TRBV11-2 and J is TRBJ2-5; TRBD2 might be the D (6 bases). CDR3 size: 13 residues. The V and J ends lost 3 bases and 4 bases respectively, with 9 bases between them. Germline values: CDR1 SGHAT, CDR2 FQNNGV. CDR3 loop: CASSFSEGETQYF. Here the CDR3 DNA reads TGTGCCAGCAGCTTTTCGGAGGGAGAGACCCAGTACTTC.

This clone was seen once. The J gene is TRBJ1-5, the V gene TRBV18; 8 bases match TRBD1. In germline, CDR1 is KGHSH, CDR2 LQKENI. The junction had 6 bases not matched to a gene; V was cut back by 4 bases and J by 4 bases. This CDR3 spans 15 amino acids. In nucleotides, the CDR3 is TGTGCCAGCTCACGCGGACAGGGTCTAAATCAGCCCCAGCATTTT. It codes for CASSRGQGLNQPQHF. Filled out from reference TRBV18 and TRBJ1-5, the complete variable domain reads NAGVMQNPRHLVRRRGQEARLRCSPMKGHSHVYWYRQLPEEGLKFMVYLQKENIIDESGMPKERFSAEFPKEGPSILRIQQVVRGDSAAYFCASSRGQGLNQPQHFGDGTRLSIL.

Only a few counts were recorded for this clone. The chain is built from TRBV5-6 and TRBJ1-3; D gene unclear. The V end was cut by 3 bases, the J end by 4 bases, with 14 bases between. Germline V gene data show CDR1 as SGHDT and CDR2 as YYEEEE. The CDR3 runs to 15 residues. CDR3 protein: CASSSPSADGNTIYF. The DNA of the CDR3 is TGTGCCAGCAGCTCCCCTTCAGCGGACGGAAACACCATATATTTT. Full variable domain (remainder filled in from reference TRBV5-6 and TRBJ1-3): DAGVTQSPTHLIKTRGQQVTLRCSPKSGHDTVSWYQQALGQGPQFIFQYYEEEERQRGNFPDRFSGHQFPNYSSELNVNALLLGDSALYLCASSSPSADGNTIYFGEGSWLTVV.

The J gene is TRBJ1-5, the V gene TRBV20-1; 9 nucleotides line up with TRBD1. Germline loops: CDR1 DFQATT, CDR2 SNEGSKA (reference sequence). This CDR3 region has 17 residues. Germline trimming cut 3 bases from V and 2 bases from J; bases unmatched to any gene: 11. The DNA for the CDR3 is TGCAGTGCTAGTGGGACAGGGAGGGTGGAAGGCAATCAGCCCCAGCATTTT. Its protein product is CSASGTGRVEGNQPQHF.

The V and J genes are TRBV21-1 and TRBJ2-1; the table's D call, TRBD2, was not checked against the DNA. TRBV21-1 is a listed pseudogene. CDR3 size: 17 residues. CDR3 loop: CASSCRLATPKYNEQFF. CDR3 DNA sequence: TGTGCCAGCAGCTGCCGACTAGCGACGCCAAAGTACAATGAGCAGTTCTTC.

The chain links TRBV11-3 to TRBJ1-1; D unclear. Germline V gene data show CDR1 as SGHNT and CDR2 as YENEEA. V lost 5 bases to trimming and J lost 7 bases, with 8 bases between them. There are 11 residues in the CDR3. For the CDR3, the DNA is TGTGCCAGCAGCGCGGACGGTGAAGCTTTCTTT. Translation gives CASSADGEAFF.

This clone showed up just once. The V gene is TRBV7-2, the J gene TRBJ1-2, with unresolved D. Trimming cost V 0 bases and J 4 bases, with 12 bases left between them. Germline CDR1 and CDR2: SGHTA and FQGNSA. CDR3 length: 15 amino acids. In DNA, the CDR3 is TGTGCCAGCAGCTTAGCGGAGGTGTTGGTCTATGGCTACACCTTC. Translating it yields CASSLAEVLVYGYTF.

This chain connects TRBV19 to TRBJ1-4; 7 bases agree with TRBD1. Per the germline V gene, CDR1 is LNHDA and CDR2 is SQIVND (reference sequence). The CDR3 is 15 amino acids. Trimming cost V 3 bases and J 8 bases; bases outside gene matches: 9. CDR3 nucleotide sequence: TGTGCCAGTAGTATGCCCCAGCAGGGGGTGGAAAAACTGTTTTTT. Protein: CASSMPQQGVEKLFF.

The rearrangement uses TRBV2 and TRBJ2-3, with a tentative D call TRBD1 (6 bases). Germline assignment: CDR1 SNHLY and CDR2 FYNNEI. Trimming cost V 5 bases and J 3 bases, with 9 bases left between them. This CDR3 has 13 amino acids. Here the CDR3 reads CASSNQGTDTQYF. CDR3 bases: TGTGCCAGCAGTAATCAGGGGACAGATACGCAGTATTTT.

CDR3 nucleotides: TGCAGCGTTGGGCTACATCCCGCCGATGAGCAGTTCTTC. Translation: CSVGLHPADEQFF. The V call is TRBV29-1, the J call TRBJ2-1; the D is unclear. Germline CDR1 SQVTM, CDR2 ANQGSEA. Trimming removed 4 bases from V and 8 bases from J, with 15 bases in between. CDR3 length: 13 amino acids.